This entry is about one T cell receptor beta chain. These data originate in a study of cytomegalovirus exposure and HLA in healthy donors. Trimming stripped 4 bases from V and 2 bases from J, with 3 bases between. The CDR3 spans 11 residues. Germline V gives CDR1 SEHNR, CDR2 FQNEAQ (reference sequence). PCR was performed using 60 Vbeta and 13 Jbeta primers. The table came from immunoSEQ multiplex PCR; TCRdb's copy has only in-frame clones and leaves some out. The table lists roughly 170,000 clones, around 80% of them singletons, with under 5% in the top ten. This rearrangement joins TRBV7-9 to TRBJ2-7, with D unclear. This sequence was found in a woman aged 45-59 years in good health and CMV-seropositive. What was sequenced was PBMCs. CDR3 sequence (DNA): TGTGCCAGCAGCTCCACCTACGAGCAGTACTTC. This encodes CASSSTYEQYF.